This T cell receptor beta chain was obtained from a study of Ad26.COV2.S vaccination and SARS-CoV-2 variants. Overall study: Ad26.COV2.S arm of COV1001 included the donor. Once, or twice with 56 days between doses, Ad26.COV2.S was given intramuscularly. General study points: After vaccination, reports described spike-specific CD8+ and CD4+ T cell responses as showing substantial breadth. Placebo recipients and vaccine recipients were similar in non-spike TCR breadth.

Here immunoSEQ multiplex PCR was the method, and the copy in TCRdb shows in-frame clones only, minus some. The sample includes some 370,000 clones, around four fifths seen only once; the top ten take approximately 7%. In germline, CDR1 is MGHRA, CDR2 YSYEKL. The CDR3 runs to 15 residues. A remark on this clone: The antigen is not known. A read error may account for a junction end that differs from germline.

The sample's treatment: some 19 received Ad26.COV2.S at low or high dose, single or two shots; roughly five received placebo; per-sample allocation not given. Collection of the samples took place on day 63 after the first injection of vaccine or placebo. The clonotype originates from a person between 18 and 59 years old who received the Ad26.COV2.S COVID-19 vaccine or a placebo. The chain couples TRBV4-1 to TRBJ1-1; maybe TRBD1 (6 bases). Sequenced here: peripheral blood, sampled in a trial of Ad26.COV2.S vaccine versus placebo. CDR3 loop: CARSQGGGGNTEAFF. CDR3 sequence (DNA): TGCGCCCGCAGCCAAGGGGGGGGCGGGAACACTGAAGCTTTCTTT.